This T cell receptor (beta chain) stems from a study of blood T cell repertoires in COVID-19. In the study overall: The United States, Italy and Spain were the sources of the acute and convalescent COVID-19 samples.

Sequencing was performed with immunoSEQ multiplex PCR; in TCRdb, only in-frame clones are kept and a portion is missing. The sample lists roughly 170,000 clones, less than 85% occurring once. The CDR3 loop spans 15 amino acids. V dropped 0 bases and J dropped 4 bases, with 12 bases sitting between them. Germline V gene data show CDR1 as LGHDT and CDR2 as YNNKEL (reference sequence). The chain carries TRBV3-1 (or the pseudogene TRBV3-2) and TRBJ1-1; D gene ambiguous. This clonotype originated in a human donor in a cohort sampled during active COVID-19. Sequencing was done on a sample of peripheral blood. CDR3 in DNA: TGTGCCAGCAGCCAAGATAGTGCGAGGAGCACTGAAGCTTTCTTT. This sequence encodes CASSQDSARSTEAFF.